Shown below are 19 T cell receptor beta chains from a single sample sequenced in a study of T cells in tumors after PD-1 blockade. Data came from immunoSEQ multiplex PCR; TCRdb stores just in-frame clones and leaves some out. The sample includes some 20,000 clones, over 75% of them seen just once. The sequencing used PBMCs, collected before anti-PD-1 treatment. The receptors shown here come from a human donor with basal cell carcinoma.

This CDR3 reads CASSPGTETQYF. DNA of the CDR3: TGTGCCAGCAGTCCGGGAACAGAGACCCAGTACTTC. V and J are TRBV6-5 and TRBJ2-5, with TRBD2 as a possible D gene (5 bases). V dropped 5 bases and J dropped 4 bases, with 8 bases sitting between them. This CDR3 spans 12 amino acids. The germline V gene has CDR1 MNHEY and CDR2 SVGAGI.

The chain couples TRBV3-1 (or the pseudogene TRBV3-2) to TRBJ2-3; D possibly corresponds to TRBD2 (6 bases). In germline, CDR1 is LGHDT, CDR2 YNNKEL (reference sequence). The CDR3 spans 14 residues. V lost 5 bases to trimming and J lost 5 bases, with 14 bases between them. The CDR3 nucleotides read TGTGCCAGCAGCAAAGGGGTGGGAGGAGATACGCAGTATTTT. It is translated as CASSKGVGGDTQYF.

V gene TRBV3-1 (or the pseudogene TRBV3-2) combines with J gene TRBJ2-3, with D possibly TRBD2 on 7 matching bases. The CDR3 has 12 residues. Trimming removed 6 bases from V and 8 bases from J, with 12 bases in between. The V gene's germline CDR1 is LGHDT and CDR2 YNNKEL (reference sequence). CDR3 in amino acids: CASRYREGTQYF. The CDR3 bases are TGTGCCAGCAGGTACAGGGAGGGTACGCAGTATTTT.

The chain has TRBV24-1 and TRBJ2-1; perhaps D is TRBD1 or TRBD2 (5 bases each). The CDR3 totals 15 residues. Germline V gives CDR1 KGHDR, CDR2 SFDVKD. V shed 2 bases and J shed 3 bases, with 10 bases lying between them. Here the CDR3 reads CATSDWGIGYNEQFF. The CDR3 region has the DNA TGTGCCACCAGTGATTGGGGGATTGGCTACAATGAGCAGTTCTTC.

The chain combines TRBV5-6 with TRBJ1-5; D is undetermined. This CDR3 comprises 13 residues. Trimming cost V 0 bases and J 4 bases, with 5 bases left between them. Looked up from germline, CDR1 is SGHDT and CDR2 is YYEEEE. The CDR3 protein is CASSLGPNQPQHF. The CDR3 DNA sequence: TGTGCCAGCAGCTTGGGGCCTAATCAGCCCCAGCATTTT.

The chain's CDR3 is CASSEGSVKNEKLFF. CDR3 in DNA: TGTGCCAGCAGTGAAGGCTCTGTGAAGAATGAAAAACTGTTTTTT. The V and J genes are TRBV2 and TRBJ1-4; D not certain. The CDR3 consists of 15 residues. Trimming cost V 1 base and J 5 bases, with 11 bases left between them. From germline, CDR1 is SNHLY and CDR2 FYNNEI.

The chain joins TRBV15 to TRBJ1-5, with D unclear. The CDR3 consists of 15 residues. V lost 2 bases and J 3 bases, leaving 11 bases between the germline ends. The germline CDR1 and CDR2 sequences are LNHNV and YYDKDF (reference sequence). CDR3 DNA sequence: TGTGCCACCAGCAGACCAGAGCCCTACAATCAGCCCCAGCATTTT. This codes for CATSRPEPYNQPQHF.

This clone came up a few times. The rearrangement uses TRBV5-5 and TRBJ1-3; tentatively, D is TRBD1 (6 bases). V was pared by 4 bases and J by 3 bases, with 11 bases between. CDR3 length equals 14 residues. Germline V gene lookup returns CDR1 SGHKS and CDR2 YYEKEE (reference sequence). The CDR3 here is CASSTRGHGNTIYF. CDR3 coding DNA: TGTGCCAGCAGCACGCGGGGGCATGGAAACACCATATATTTT.

The rearrangement links TRBV28 to TRBJ2-5; TRBD1 or TRBD2 may be the D gene (5 bases each). This CDR3 spans 15 amino acids. Germline CDR1 is MDHEN and CDR2 is SYDVKM. Between the trimmed V and J ends, which lost 3 bases and 1 base, there was a span of 12 bases. CDR3 region: CASSFSLGGQETQYF. CDR3 DNA: TGTGCCAGCAGTTTTTCCCTTGGGGGCCAAGAGACCCAGTACTTC.

The chain uses TRBV13 and TRBJ2-1; tentatively, D is TRBD2 (5 bases). The CDR3 extends over 15 amino acids. V was cut by 0 bases and J by 4 bases, with 10 bases left in between. CDR1 and CDR2 from the germline V gene are PRHDT and FYEKMQ (reference sequence). The CDR3 protein is CASSLGGTRYNEQFF. The CDR3 region has the DNA TGTGCCAGCAGCTTAGGGGGAACTAGGTACAATGAGCAGTTCTTC.

CDR3 in amino acids: CSVGDRSNQPQHF. The CDR3 nucleotides are TGCAGCGTTGGGGACCGAAGCAATCAGCCCCAGCATTTT. The chain employs TRBV29-1 and TRBJ1-5, with D perhaps TRBD1 (5 bases). V lost 4 bases and J 1 base, leaving 8 bases between the germline ends. The CDR3 has 13 amino acids. Germline V gene lookup returns CDR1 SQVTM and CDR2 ANQGSEA.

This clone was picked up one time. The chain links TRBV9 to TRBJ2-3; D perhaps matches TRBD1 (6 bases). Germline values: CDR1 SGDLS, CDR2 YYNGEE. The CDR3 is 15 residues long. Trimming stripped 3 bases from V and 6 bases from J, with 17 bases between. The CDR3 DNA follows: TGTGCCAGCAGCGCTAACCCCAGGGGCCGGGATACGCAGTATTTT. This gives the protein CASSANPRGRDTQYF.

The V call is TRBV2, the J call TRBJ2-3; 11 bases align to TRBD2. V gave up 5 bases and J gave up 6 bases; unmatched junction bases: 4. The CDR3 extends over 14 amino acids. Looked up from germline, CDR1 is SNHLY and CDR2 is FYNNEI. In DNA form, the CDR3 reads TGTGCCAGCAGTTTAGCGGGAGGGCGGGATACGCAGTATTTT. Its translation: CASSLAGGRDTQYF.

This clone was recorded a few times. This sequence joins TRBV19 and TRBJ1-5; D possibly corresponds to TRBD1 (6 bases). This CDR3 region has 14 residues. Germline V gene data show CDR1 as LNHDA and CDR2 as SQIVND (reference sequence). V lost 6 bases, J lost 4 bases, and 13 bases lay in between. This chain's CDR3 is CASRATGPNQPQHF. DNA of the CDR3: TGTGCCAGTAGGGCGACAGGACCGAATCAGCCCCAGCATTTT.

The gene calls are TRBV5-5 and TRBJ2-7, with D possibly being TRBD2 (6 bases). CDR3 length: 16 residues. V was shortened by 4 bases and J by 4 bases, with 21 bases between the two germline ends. The germline V gene has CDR1 SGHKS and CDR2 YYEKEE (reference sequence). The CDR3 is CASSPRTAAAGYEQYF. In DNA form, the CDR3 reads TGTGCCAGCAGCCCCAGAACCGCAGCGGCGGGGTACGAGCAGTACTTC.

Written as DNA, the CDR3 is TGTGCCAGCAGTTTGGTGCAGGGAAAATACGAGCAGTACTTC. This gives the protein CASSLVQGKYEQYF. This sequence joins TRBV28 and TRBJ2-7; maybe TRBD1 (5 bases). The CDR3 contains 14 residues. V lost 3 bases, J lost 4 bases, and 13 bases lay in between. Germline V gene data show CDR1 as MDHEN and CDR2 as SYDVKM. Full variable domain (missing parts from reference TRBV28 and TRBJ2-7): DVKVTQSSRYLVKRTGEKVFLECVQDMDHENMFWYRQDPGLGLRLIYFSYDVKMKEKGDIPEGYSVSREKKERFSLILESASTNQTSMYLCASSLVQGKYEQYFGPGTRLTVT.

The chain is built from TRBV27 and TRBJ2-5, with TRBD2 matching 8 bases. This CDR3 spans 16 amino acids. Germline loops: CDR1 MNHEY, CDR2 SMNVEV (reference sequence). Unmatched junction bases numbered 11, after V lost 3 bases and J lost 5 bases. The CDR3 protein is CASSFSGTRGGETQYF. DNA for the CDR3: TGTGCCAGCAGTTTTTCTGGGACTAGGGGAGGGGAGACCCAGTACTTC.

This rearrangement joins TRBV5-1 to TRBJ1-6; D unresolved. Germline V CDR1 and CDR2: SGHRS, YFSETQ. Deletions cut 1 base from V and 7 bases from J, with 9 bases between. The length of the CDR3 is 14 residues. CDR3 region: CASSLTANNSPLHF. DNA for the CDR3: TGCGCCAGCAGCTTGACAGCGAACAATTCACCCCTCCACTTT.

The V gene is TRBV6-5, the J gene TRBJ1-6; D is undetermined. Germline lookup yields CDR1 MNHEY and CDR2 SVGAGI. This CDR3 has 15 amino acids. Trimming cost V 0 bases and J 8 bases, with 11 bases left between them. The chain's CDR3 is CASSYSNQKDSPLHF. DNA of the CDR3: TGTGCCAGCAGTTACTCGAACCAGAAGGATTCACCCCTCCACTTT.